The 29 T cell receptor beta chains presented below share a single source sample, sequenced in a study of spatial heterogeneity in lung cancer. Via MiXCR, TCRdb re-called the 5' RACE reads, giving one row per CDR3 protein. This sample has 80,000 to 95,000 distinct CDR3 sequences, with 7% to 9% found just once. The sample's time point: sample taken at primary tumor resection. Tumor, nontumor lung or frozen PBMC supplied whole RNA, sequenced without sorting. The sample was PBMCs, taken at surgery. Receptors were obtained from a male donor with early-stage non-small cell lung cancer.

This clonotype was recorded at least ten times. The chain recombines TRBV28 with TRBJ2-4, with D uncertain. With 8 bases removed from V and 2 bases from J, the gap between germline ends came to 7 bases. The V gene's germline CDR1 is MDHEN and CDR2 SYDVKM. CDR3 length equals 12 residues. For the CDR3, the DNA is TGTGCCAGCGGGTTACCCAAAAACATTCAGTACTTC. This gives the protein CASGLPKNIQYF.

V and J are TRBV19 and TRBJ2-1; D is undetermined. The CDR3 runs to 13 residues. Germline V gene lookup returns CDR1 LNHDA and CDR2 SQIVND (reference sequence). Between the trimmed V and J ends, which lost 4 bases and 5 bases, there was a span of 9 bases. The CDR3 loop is CASSSQLNNEQFF. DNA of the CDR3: TGTGCCAGTAGTAGCCAGCTAAACAATGAGCAGTTCTTC.

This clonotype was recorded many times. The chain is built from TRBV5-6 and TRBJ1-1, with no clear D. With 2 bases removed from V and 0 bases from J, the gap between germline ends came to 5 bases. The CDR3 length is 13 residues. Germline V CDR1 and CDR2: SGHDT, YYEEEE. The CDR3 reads CASSFQVNTEAFF. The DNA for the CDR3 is TGTGCCAGCAGCTTCCAGGTGAACACTGAAGCTTTCTTT.

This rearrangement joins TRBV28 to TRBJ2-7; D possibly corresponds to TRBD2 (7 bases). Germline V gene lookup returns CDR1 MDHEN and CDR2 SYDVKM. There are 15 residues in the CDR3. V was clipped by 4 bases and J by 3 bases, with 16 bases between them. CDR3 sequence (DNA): TGTGCCAGCAGTTCCCGGGGGGCCCCCTTCTACGAGCAGTACTTC. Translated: CASSSRGAPFYEQYF.

As DNA, the CDR3 is TGCGCCAGCAGCCTGGAAGGGAGCTATGGCTACACCTTC. Translated, it gives CASSLEGSYGYTF. The chain is built from TRBV5-1 and TRBJ1-2, with D unclear. The V gene's germline CDR1 is SGHRS and CDR2 YFSETQ. The CDR3 runs 13 residues. V was shortened by 4 bases and J by 4 bases, with 11 bases between the two germline ends.

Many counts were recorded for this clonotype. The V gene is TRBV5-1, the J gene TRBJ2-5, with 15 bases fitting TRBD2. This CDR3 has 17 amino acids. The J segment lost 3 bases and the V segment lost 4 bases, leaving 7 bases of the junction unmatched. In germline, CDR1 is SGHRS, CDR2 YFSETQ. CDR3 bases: TGCGCCAGCAGCATAGGACTAGCGGGAGGGCCGGAAGAGACCCAGTACTTC. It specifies CASSIGLAGGPEETQYF.

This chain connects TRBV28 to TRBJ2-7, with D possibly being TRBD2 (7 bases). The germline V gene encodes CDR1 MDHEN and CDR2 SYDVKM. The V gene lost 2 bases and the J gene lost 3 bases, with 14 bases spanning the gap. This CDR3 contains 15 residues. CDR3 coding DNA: TGTGCCAGCAGTTTAGGAGGGGGAGGGGTCTACGAGCAGTACTTC. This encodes CASSLGGGGVYEQYF.

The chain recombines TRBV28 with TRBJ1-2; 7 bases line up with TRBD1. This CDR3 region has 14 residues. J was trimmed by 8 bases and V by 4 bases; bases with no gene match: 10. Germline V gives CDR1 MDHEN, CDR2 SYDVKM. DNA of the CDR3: TGTGCCAGCAGTTCATCATATCCCAGGGGGGGCTACACCTTC. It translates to CASSSSYPRGGYTF.

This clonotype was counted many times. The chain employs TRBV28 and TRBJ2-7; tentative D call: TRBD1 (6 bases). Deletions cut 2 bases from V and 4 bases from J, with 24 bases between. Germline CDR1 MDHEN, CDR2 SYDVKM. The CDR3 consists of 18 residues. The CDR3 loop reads CASSLPLSVGGQVYEQYF. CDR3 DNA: TGTGCCAGCAGTTTACCTCTCTCGGTAGGGGGACAAGTATACGAGCAGTACTTC.

DNA of the CDR3: TGTGCCAGCAGTTTACTAGCGGGAGCCCTGTTCTTC. Protein: CASSLLAGALFF. The V call is TRBV6-5, the J call TRBJ2-1; TRBD2 agrees at 11 bases. Germline assignment: CDR1 MNHEY and CDR2 SVGAGI. The CDR3 runs 12 residues. Unmatched junction bases numbered 5, after V lost 4 bases and J lost 15 bases.

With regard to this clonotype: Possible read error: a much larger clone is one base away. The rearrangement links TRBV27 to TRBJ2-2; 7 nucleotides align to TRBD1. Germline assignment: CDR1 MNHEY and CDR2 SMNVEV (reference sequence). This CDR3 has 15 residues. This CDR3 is CARSFLGGNTGELFF. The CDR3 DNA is TGTGCCAGGAGTTTTTTAGGGGGCAACACCGGGGAGCTGTTTTTT.

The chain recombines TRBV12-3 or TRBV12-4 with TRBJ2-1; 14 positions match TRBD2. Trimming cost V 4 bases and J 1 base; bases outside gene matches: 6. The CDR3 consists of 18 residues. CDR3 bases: TGTGCCAGCAGTTCCCGGGGACTAGCGGGAGCATCCTACAATGAGCAGTTCTTC. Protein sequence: CASSSRGLAGASYNEQFF.

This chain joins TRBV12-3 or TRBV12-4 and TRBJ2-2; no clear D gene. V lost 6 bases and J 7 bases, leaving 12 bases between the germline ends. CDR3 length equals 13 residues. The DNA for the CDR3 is TGTGCCAGCAGCTCTTCTTGGGGCGGGGAGCTGTTTTTT. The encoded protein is CASSSSWGGELFF.

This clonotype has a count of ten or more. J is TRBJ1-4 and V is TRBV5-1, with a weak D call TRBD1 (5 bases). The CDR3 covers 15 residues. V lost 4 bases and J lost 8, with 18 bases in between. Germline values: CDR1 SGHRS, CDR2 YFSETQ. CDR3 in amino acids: CASSTGTGLGEKLFF. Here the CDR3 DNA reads TGCGCCAGCAGCACAGGAACGGGGCTGGGAGAAAAACTGTTTTTT.

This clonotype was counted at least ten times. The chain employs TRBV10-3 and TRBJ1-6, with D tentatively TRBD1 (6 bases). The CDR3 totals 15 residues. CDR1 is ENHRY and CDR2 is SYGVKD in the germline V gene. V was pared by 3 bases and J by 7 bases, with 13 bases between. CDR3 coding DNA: TGTGCCATCAGTGAACAGGGAACCCTGAATTCACCCCTCCACTTT. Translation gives CAISEQGTLNSPLHF.

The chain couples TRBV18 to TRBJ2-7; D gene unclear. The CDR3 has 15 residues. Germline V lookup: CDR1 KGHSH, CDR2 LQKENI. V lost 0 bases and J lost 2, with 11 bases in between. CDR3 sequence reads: CASSPPEKGPYEQYF. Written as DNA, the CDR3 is TGTGCCAGCTCACCACCTGAAAAGGGTCCCTACGAGCAGTACTTC.

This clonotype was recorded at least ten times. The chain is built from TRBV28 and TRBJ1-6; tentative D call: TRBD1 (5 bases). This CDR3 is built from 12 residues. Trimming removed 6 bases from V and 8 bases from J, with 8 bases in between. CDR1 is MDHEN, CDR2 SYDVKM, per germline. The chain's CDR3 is CASRSGYSPLHF. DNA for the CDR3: TGTGCCAGCAGGTCAGGGTATTCACCCCTCCACTTT. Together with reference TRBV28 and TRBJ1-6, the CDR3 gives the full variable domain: DVKVTQSSRYLVKRTGEKVFLECVQDMDHENMFWYRQDPGLGLRLIYFSYDVKMKEKGDIPEGYSVSREKKERFSLILESASTNQTSMYLCASRSGYSPLHFGNGTRLTVT.

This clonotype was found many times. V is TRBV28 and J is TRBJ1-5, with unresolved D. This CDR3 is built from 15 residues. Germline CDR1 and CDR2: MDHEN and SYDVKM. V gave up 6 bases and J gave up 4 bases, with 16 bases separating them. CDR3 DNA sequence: TGTGCCAGCAGCCAACTCATGGTAGGGAATCAGCCCCAGCATTTT. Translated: CASSQLMVGNQPQHF.

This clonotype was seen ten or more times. The CDR3 nucleotides are TGCGCCAGCAGTCAGGACAGTTGGAGGGAATCCTACAATGAGCAGTTCTTC. Protein: CASSQDSWRESYNEQFF. The J gene is TRBJ2-1, the V gene TRBV23-1; D may match TRBD1 or TRBD2 (6 bases each). Being an ORF, TRBV23-1 has a function that is uncertain. CDR3 size: 17 residues. V was cut by 3 bases and J by 1 base, with 16 bases left in between.

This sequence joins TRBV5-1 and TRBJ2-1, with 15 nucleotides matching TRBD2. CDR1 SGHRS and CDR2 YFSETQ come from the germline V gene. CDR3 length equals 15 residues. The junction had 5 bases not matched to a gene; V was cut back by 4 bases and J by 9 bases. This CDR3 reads CASSIGLAGGGEQFF. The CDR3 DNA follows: TGCGCCAGCAGCATAGGACTAGCGGGAGGGGGTGAGCAGTTCTTC.

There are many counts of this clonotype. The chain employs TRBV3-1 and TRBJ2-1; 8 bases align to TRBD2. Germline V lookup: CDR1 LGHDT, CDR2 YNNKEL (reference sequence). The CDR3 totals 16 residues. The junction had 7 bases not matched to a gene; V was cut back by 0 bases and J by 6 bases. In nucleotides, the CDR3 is TGTGCCAGCAGCCAAGAGTTGAGCGGGAGAGGCAATGAGCAGTTCTTC. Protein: CASSQELSGRGNEQFF.

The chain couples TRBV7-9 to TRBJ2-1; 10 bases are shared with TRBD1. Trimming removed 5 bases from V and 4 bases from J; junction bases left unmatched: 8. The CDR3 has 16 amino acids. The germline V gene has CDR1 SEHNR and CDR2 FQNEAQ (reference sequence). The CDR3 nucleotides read TGTGCCAGCAGCCGGCTCCGGGACAGGGGATACAATGAGCAGTTCTTC. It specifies CASSRLRDRGYNEQFF.

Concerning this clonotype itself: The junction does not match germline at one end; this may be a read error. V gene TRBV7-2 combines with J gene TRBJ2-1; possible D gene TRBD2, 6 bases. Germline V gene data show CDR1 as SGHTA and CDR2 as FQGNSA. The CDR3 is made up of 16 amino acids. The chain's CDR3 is CASSLAGGVAYNEEFF. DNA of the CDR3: TGTGCCAGCAGCTTAGCTGGCGGGGTGGCGTACAATGAGGAGTTCTTC.

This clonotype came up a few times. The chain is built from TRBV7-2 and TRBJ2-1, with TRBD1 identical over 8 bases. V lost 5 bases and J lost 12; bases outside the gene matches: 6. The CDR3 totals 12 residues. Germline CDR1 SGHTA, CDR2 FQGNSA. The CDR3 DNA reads TGTGCCAGCAGCCAACAGGGGGGAGTGCAGTTCTTC. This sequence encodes CASSQQGGVQFF.

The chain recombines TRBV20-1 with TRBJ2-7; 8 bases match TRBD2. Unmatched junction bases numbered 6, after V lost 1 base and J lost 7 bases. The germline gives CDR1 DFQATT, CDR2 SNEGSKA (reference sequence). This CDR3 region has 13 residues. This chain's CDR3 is CSARGLAGREQYF. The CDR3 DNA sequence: TGCAGTGCTAGAGGGCTAGCGGGTCGGGAGCAGTACTTC.

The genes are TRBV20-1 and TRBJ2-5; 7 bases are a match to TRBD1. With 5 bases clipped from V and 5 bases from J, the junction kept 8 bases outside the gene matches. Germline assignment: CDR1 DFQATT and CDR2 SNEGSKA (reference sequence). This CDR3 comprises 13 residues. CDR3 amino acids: CSAVQGKGETQYF. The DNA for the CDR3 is TGCAGTGCTGTACAGGGGAAGGGGGAGACCCAGTACTTC.

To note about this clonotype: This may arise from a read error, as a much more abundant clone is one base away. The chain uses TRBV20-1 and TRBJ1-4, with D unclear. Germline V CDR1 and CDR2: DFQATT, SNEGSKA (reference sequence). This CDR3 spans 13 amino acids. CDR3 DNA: TGCAGTGCTAGGGTGCGGTATAATGAAGAACTGTTTTTT. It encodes CSARVRYNEELFF.

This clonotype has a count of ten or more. CDR3 DNA sequence: TGTGCCAGCAGTGAAGGAGGTTTGCGCCAGCCCCAGCATTTT. It specifies CASSEGGLRQPQHF. This chain joins TRBV2 and TRBJ1-5; D is unclear. This CDR3 region has 14 residues. CDR1 SNHLY and CDR2 FYNNEI come from the germline V gene. V lost 1 base and J 7 bases, leaving 11 bases between the germline ends. Looking up the rest from reference TRBV2 and TRBJ1-5 gives the full variable domain: EPEVTQTPSHQVTQMGQEVILRCVPISNHLYFYWYRQILGQKVEFLVSFYNNEISEKSEIFDDQFSVERPDGSNFTLKIRSTKLEDSAMYFCASSEGGLRQPQHFGDGTRLSIL.

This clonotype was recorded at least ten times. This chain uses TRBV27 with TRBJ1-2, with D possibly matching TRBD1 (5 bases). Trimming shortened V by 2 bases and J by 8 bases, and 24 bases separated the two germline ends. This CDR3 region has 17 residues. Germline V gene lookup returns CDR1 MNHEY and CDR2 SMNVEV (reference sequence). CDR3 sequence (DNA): TGTGCCAGCAGTTTAGGCCTCCGACGGGGGAGGTACATGGGCTACACCTTC. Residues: CASSLGLRRGRYMGYTF.